This TCR beta chain appears in the sequencing data of a study of technical replicates of blood from several donors. The repertoire was sequenced with immunoSEQ multiplex PCR; TCRdb's copy has only in-frame clones and lacks some. The table records 70,000 to 95,000 clones, roughly 94% of them present only once. The germline V gene encodes CDR1 MNHEY and CDR2 SVGAGI. CDR3 length: 14 residues. V dropped 2 bases and J dropped 6 bases, with 13 bases sitting between them. The chain couples TRBV6-5 to TRBJ1-1; D uncertain. The sample comprised T cells isolated from PBMCs. The sequence was collected from a human donor in good health. As DNA, the CDR3 is TGTGCCAGCAGTTACGACGGGCGGAGGCCTGAAGCTTTCTTT. Translated: CASSYDGRRPEAFF.